The rows below give T cell receptor beta chains drawn from one sample of a study of cytomegalovirus exposure and HLA in healthy donors. Profiled with immunoSEQ multiplex PCR; TCRdb holds only in-frame clones, not every one. Of 150,000 to 200,000 clones in the sample, 80% to 85% are singletons; the top ten hold around 0.25%. Sequencing was performed on PBMCs. The receptors here all came from a boy aged 5-17 years in good health and CMV-seronegative. Each CDR3 is given with its conserved first and last residue. D genes are given only for firm matches. Clone size is stated in some rows and not others, as once, few, many or a class when expanded.

cdr3_aa cdr3_nt j_call v_call d_call clone_size
CASSGRGASPYEQYF TGTGCCAGCAGTGGGAGAGGTGCGAGCCCCTACGAGCAGTACTTC TRBJ2-7 TRBV6-6 . .
CASSPSGGSGNTIYF TGCGCCAGCAGCCCCTCGGGGGGGTCTGGAAACACCATATATTTT TRBJ1-3 TRBV4-3 . .
CASSFTTRTGVNYEQYF TGTGCCAGCAGTTTCACTACTCGGACAGGGGTTAACTACGAGCAGTACTTC TRBJ2-7 TRBV27 TRBD1 .
CATSREQNNEQFF TGTGCCACCAGCAGAGAACAGAACAATGAGCAGTTCTTC TRBJ2-1 TRBV15 . .
CASSTHPRDRLQPNSYEQYF TGTGCCAGCAGCACCCATCCCCGGGACAGACTACAACCAAACTCCTACGAGCAGTACTTC TRBJ2-7 TRBV21-1 . once
CAWDRSYHEQFF TGTGCCTGGGACCGGAGTTACCATGAGCAGTTCTTC TRBJ2-1 TRBV30 . .
CAIPGLVGYEQYF TGTGCCATCCCCGGACTAGTCGGCTACGAGCAGTACTTC TRBJ2-7 TRBV7-3 TRBD2 .
CSSSSDGRLAGEEETQYF TGTTCCAGCAGCTCAGACGGTAGACTAGCGGGAGAGGAAGAGACCCAGTACTTC TRBJ2-5 TRBV7-9 TRBD2 .
CASSTEETQYF TGTGCCAGTAGCACAGAAGAGACCCAGTACTTC TRBJ2-5 TRBV19 . few
CASSLDSGGADEQFF TGCGCCAGCAGCTTGGACAGCGGGGGGGCCGATGAGCAGTTCTTC TRBJ2-1 TRBV5-1 TRBD2 .
CASSFDRGSYEQYF TGCGCCAGCAGCTTTGACAGGGGGTCGTACGAGCAGTACTTC TRBJ2-7 TRBV5-1 TRBD1 .
CASSIGGVGETQYF TGTGCCAGTAGTATAGGGGGGGTTGGGGAGACCCAGTACTTC TRBJ2-5 TRBV19 . .
CASSFVRALDTDTQYF TGTGCCAGCAGCTTTGTGCGGGCTCTAGACACAGATACGCAGTATTTT TRBJ2-3 TRBV12-1 . few
CASSLGSRTQYF TGTGCCAGCAGCTTGGGGAGCAGAACGCAGTATTTT TRBJ2-3 TRBV5-6 . .
CASSVQTGELFF TGTGCCAGCAGCGTACAGACCGGGGAGCTGTTTTTT TRBJ2-2 TRBV9 . .
CASSLRPGQGGLGEKLFF TGTGCCAGCAGTCTCCGTCCGGGACAGGGGGGTCTCGGTGAAAAACTGTTTTTT TRBJ1-4 TRBV27 TRBD1 once
CASLGQPNTEAFF TGTGCCAGCCTGGGACAGCCGAACACTGAAGCTTTCTTT TRBJ1-1 TRBV13 TRBD1 .
CASSNRDQPQHF TGTGCCAGCAGCAACAGGGATCAGCCCCAGCATTTT TRBJ1-5 TRBV7-9 . .
CASTRQATNEKLFF TGTGCCAGCACTAGACAGGCAACTAATGAAAAACTGTTTTTT TRBJ1-4 TRBV2 . .
CASSFSSASPRYSNQPQHF TGTGCCAGCAGTTTTTCATCCGCGTCTCCAAGATATAGCAATCAGCCCCAGCATTTT TRBJ1-5 TRBV27 . .
CASSFRVTDTQYF TGTGCCAGCAGCTTCAGGGTCACAGATACGCAGTATTTT TRBJ2-3 TRBV11-3 . .
CASSGARKDMNTEAFF TGTGCCAGCAGCGGGGCCAGGAAGGACATGAACACTGAAGCTTTCTTT TRBJ1-1 TRBV7-9 . .
CASSPAGKGGGAEAFF TGTGCCAGTAGCCCGGCAGGAAAGGGTGGAGGTGCTGAAGCTTTCTTT TRBJ1-1 TRBV19 . .
CAISQQYEQYF TGTGCCATCAGTCAACAGTACGAGCAGTACTTC TRBJ2-7 TRBV10-3 . .
CSVQGLTEGYTF TGCAGCGTTCAGGGTCTGACGGAGGGCTACACCTTC TRBJ1-2 TRBV29-1 . .
CASSLGSGSHNEQYF TGTGCCAGCAGCTTGGGTAGCGGGAGTCACAACGAGCAGTACTTC TRBJ2-7 TRBV7-6 TRBD2 few
CASSVPGPLILANEQFF TGTGCCAGCAGCGTTCCCGGCCCTCTCATCTTAGCGAATGAGCAGTTCTTC TRBJ2-1 TRBV2 . few
CASSPGWRTEAFF TGTGCCAGCTCACCGGGATGGAGGACTGAAGCTTTCTTT TRBJ1-1 TRBV18 . .
CASSSTGASNQPQHF TGTGCCAGCAGTTCGACAGGGGCGAGCAATCAGCCCCAGCATTTT TRBJ1-5 TRBV28 TRBD1 .
CSVYLAGGPSEQFF TGCAGCGTTTACCTAGCGGGGGGGCCCAGTGAGCAGTTCTTC TRBJ2-1 TRBV29-1 TRBD2 .
CASSQDRGLQPQHF TGCGCCAGCAGCCAAGACAGGGGGCTTCAGCCCCAGCATTTT TRBJ1-5 TRBV4-1 TRBD1 few
CAIYYANYGYTF TGTGCCATCTATTACGCTAACTATGGCTACACCTTC TRBJ1-2 TRBV2 . .
CASSSLRGRALREQYF TGTGCCAGCAGTTCCCTGCGGGGGAGGGCCTTGCGAGAGCAGTACTTC TRBJ2-7 TRBV28 TRBD2 .
CASSYGTAYGGDTEAFF TGTGCCAGCAGTTATGGGACAGCTTACGGAGGGGACACTGAAGCTTTCTTT TRBJ1-1 TRBV28 TRBD1 .
CASSERIGGGNTIYF TGTGCCAGCAGTGAACGGATAGGGGGAGGAAACACCATATATTTT TRBJ1-3 TRBV6-1 . .
CASSPRDRPASPLHF TGTGCCAGCAGCCCCCGGGACAGGCCCGCTTCACCCCTCCACTTT TRBJ1-6 TRBV9 TRBD1 .
CASSPHPLAGGRTQYF TGTGCCAGCAGTCCCCACCCTCTAGCGGGGGGGCGTACGCAGTATTTT TRBJ2-3 TRBV27 TRBD2 .
CATSRGDRSNEQFF TGTGCCACCAGCAGAGGGGACAGAAGCAATGAGCAGTTCTTC TRBJ2-1 TRBV15 TRBD1 .
CASSHGGTQYF TGTGCCAGCAGCCACGGGGGGACCCAGTACTTC TRBJ2-5 TRBV6-5 . many
CAWTFRQSSYNSPLHF TGTGCCTGGACGTTCCGACAGAGCTCCTATAATTCACCCCTCCACTTT TRBJ1-6 TRBV30 . .
CASRTSANGELFF TGTGCCTCAAGGACTAGCGCGAACGGGGAGCTGTTTTTT TRBJ2-2 TRBV10-3 TRBD2 .
CASSLSPGGYEQYF TGTGCCAGCAGTTTATCGCCAGGGGGGTACGAGCAGTACTTC TRBJ2-7 TRBV28 . .
CASSLGPKRTDTQYF TGTGCCAGCAGCTTGGGCCCCAAACGCACAGATACGCAGTATTTT TRBJ2-3 TRBV11-1 . .
CASSYSGTGYNEQFF TGTGCCAGCAGTTACTCCGGGACTGGTTACAATGAGCAGTTCTTC TRBJ2-1 TRBV27 . .
CASSRTSGTSSYEQYF TGTGCCAGCAGCCGGACTAGCGGGACAAGCTCCTACGAGCAGTACTTC TRBJ2-7 TRBV5-4 TRBD2 .
CASSELSSSYGYTF TGTGCCAGCAGTGAACTGTCTAGCTCCTATGGCTACACCTTC TRBJ1-2 TRBV6-1 . .
CASSQGQGASAFF TGCGCCAGCAGCCAAGGACAGGGTGCATCGGCTTTCTTT TRBJ1-1 TRBV4-3 TRBD1 .
CASSLGQASYEQYF TGTGCCAGCAGCTTGGGTCAGGCATCCTACGAGCAGTACTTC TRBJ2-7 TRBV7-9 . .
CASNRGRGSSEQFF TGTGCCAGCAACAGGGGCAGGGGGTCTAGTGAGCAGTTCTTC TRBJ2-1 TRBV6-5 TRBD1 .
CASSEYTSGSAYNEQFF TGTGCCAGCAGTGAATATACTAGCGGGAGCGCCTACAATGAGCAGTTCTTC TRBJ2-1 TRBV6-1 TRBD2 .